Shown below are 21 T cell receptor beta chains from a single sample sequenced in a study of blood T cell repertoires in COVID-19 (dated by TCRdb to about 2020). Libraries were prepared through the immunoSEQ multiplex PCR assay. The table was pulled from immuneACCESS by TCRdb, which kept in-frame rearrangements only. Such tables lose some clones; where checked, under half of the loss comes from unresolved V genes, and the rest has no known cause. The sample profile shows roughly 410,000 clones; around nine tenths of them were found once. The ten biggest clones cover approximately 1.5% of the sample. The sequenced sample was peripheral blood. These receptor sequences come from a middle-aged woman with COVID-19, enrolled during active disease.

The chain links TRBV9 to TRBJ1-4; D not resolved. The length of the CDR3 is 15 residues. V was trimmed by 2 bases and J by 10 bases, leaving 18 bases between them. The germline V gene has CDR1 SGDLS and CDR2 YYNGEE. The CDR3 spells CASSVRPSLEGKLFF. The DNA for the CDR3 is TGTGCCAGCAGCGTGCGACCTTCTCTAGAGGGAAAACTGTTTTTT.

The CDR3 coding sequence is TGTGCCATCAGTGAAACCAGGGGTGGTGGTCAGCCCCAGCATTTT. It encodes CAISETRGGGQPQHF. The chain joins TRBV10-3 to TRBJ1-5; possible D gene TRBD1, 6 bases. The CDR3 is 15 amino acids. Germline assignment: CDR1 ENHRY and CDR2 SYGVKD. Trimming stripped 3 bases from V and 6 bases from J, with 15 bases between.

The gene calls are TRBV28 and TRBJ2-2; D unclear. V gave up 2 bases and J gave up 4 bases, with 11 bases separating them. This CDR3 spans 15 amino acids. Germline-derived CDR1 and CDR2 are MDHEN and SYDVKM. CDR3 sequence (DNA): TGTGCCAGCAGTTTAGCGGCAGCCCGCACCGGGGAGCTGTTTTTT. The encoded protein is CASSLAAARTGELFF.

The J gene is TRBJ1-1, the V gene TRBV6-1, with 8 nucleotides matching TRBD1. The V segment lost 3 bases and the J segment 3 bases; nucleotides outside the gene matches: 3. CDR1 is MNHNS, CDR2 SASEGT, per germline. The CDR3 consists of 14 residues. In nucleotides, the CDR3 is TGTGCCAGCAGTGAGACAGGGGATTACACTGAAGCTTTCTTT. Residues: CASSETGDYTEAFF.

This chain joins TRBV18 and TRBJ1-4; 7 positions agree with TRBD1. The CDR3 sequence is 16 residues long. Germline CDR1 is KGHSH and CDR2 is LQKENI. The V gene end was trimmed by 0 bases and the J gene end by 5 bases; junction bases not matched to a gene: 6. The CDR3 DNA reads as TGTGCCAGCTCACCACCTTCGACAGGGTGGAATGAAAAACTGTTTTTT. It specifies CASSPPSTGWNEKLFF.

The gene calls are TRBV6-5 and TRBJ1-5; 7 bases agree with TRBD1. In germline, CDR1 is MNHEY, CDR2 SVGAGI. After removal of 6 bases from V and 5 bases from J, the junction contained 7 bases not matched to a gene. There are 14 residues in the CDR3. The CDR3 nucleotides are TGTGCCAGCAGCTTACAGGGGTTGGATCAGCCCCAGCATTTT. It is translated as CASSLQGLDQPQHF.

The rearrangement joins TRBV5-6 to TRBJ2-7, with 10 bases identical to TRBD1. V lost 0 bases and J lost 1; bases outside the gene matches: 7. The CDR3 length is 17 residues. Germline V gene lookup returns CDR1 SGHDT and CDR2 YYEEEE. The CDR3: CASSLAGQGLVSYEQYF. The CDR3 DNA sequence: TGTGCCAGCAGCTTGGCGGGACAGGGGTTAGTATCCTACGAGCAGTACTTC.

V is TRBV6-5 and J is TRBJ1-4, with a possible D match to TRBD1 (5 bases). With 2 bases removed from V and 6 bases from J, the gap between germline ends came to 10 bases. This CDR3 contains 14 residues. From germline, CDR1 is MNHEY and CDR2 SVGAGI. The DNA for the CDR3 is TGTGCCAGCAGTTACGGGGGGATGGATGAAAAACTGTTTTTT. Protein: CASSYGGMDEKLFF.

The chain carries TRBV6-4 and TRBJ2-1; 10 nucleotides align to TRBD2. J was trimmed by 6 bases and V by 5 bases; bases with no gene match: 4. This CDR3 contains 14 residues. Germline CDR1 is MRHNA and CDR2 is SNTAGT. CDR3 loop: CASSMTSGPNEQFF. CDR3 bases: TGTGCCAGCAGTATGACTAGCGGGCCCAATGAGCAGTTCTTC.

This CDR3 reads CASSLDTTSGSGQYF. CDR3 nucleotides: TGTGCCAGCAGCTTAGATACCACTAGCGGTAGCGGGCAGTATTTT. J is TRBJ2-3 and V is TRBV11-2, with TRBD2 matching 8 bases. Germline lookup yields CDR1 SGHAT and CDR2 FQNNGV. This CDR3 has 15 amino acids. J lost 11 bases, V lost 0 bases, and 10 bases had no gene match.

The chain recombines TRBV14 with TRBJ1-2; TRBD1 is a possible D gene (6 bases). The germline V gene has CDR1 SGHDN and CDR2 FVKESK. CDR3 length: 15 amino acids. V lost 4 bases and J 0 bases, leaving 12 bases between the germline ends. CDR3 DNA: TGTGCCAGCAGCCCGCACCGGGACACTAACTATGGCTACACCTTC. This sequence encodes CASSPHRDTNYGYTF.

V is TRBV28 and J is TRBJ1-4, with 8 bases fitting TRBD1. The V gene end was trimmed by 5 bases and the J gene end by 8 bases; junction bases not matched to a gene: 13. The CDR3 is made up of 16 amino acids. CDR1 is MDHEN and CDR2 is SYDVKM in the germline V gene. CDR3 region: CASSPRQGSLEEKLFF. The CDR3 coding sequence is TGTGCCAGCAGTCCCCGACAGGGGAGTCTGGAAGAAAAACTGTTTTTT. Using reference TRBV28 and TRBJ1-4 for the parts outside the CDR3, the full variable domain is DVKVTQSSRYLVKRTGEKVFLECVQDMDHENMFWYRQDPGLGLRLIYFSYDVKMKEKGDIPEGYSVSREKKERFSLILESASTNQTSMYLCASSPRQGSLEEKLFFGSGTQLSVL.

J is TRBJ2-5 and V is TRBV3-1 (or the pseudogene TRBV3-2); 8 nucleotides align to TRBD2. The germline gives CDR1 LGHDT, CDR2 YNNKEL (reference sequence). This CDR3 contains 15 residues. V shed 0 bases, J shed 5 bases, and the junction held 5 bases outside the gene matches. CDR3 amino acids: CASSQDRRGGETQYF. CDR3 sequence (DNA): TGTGCCAGCAGCCAAGATCGGCGCGGGGGGGAGACCCAGTACTTC.

The V and J genes are TRBV29-1 and TRBJ2-5; TRBD1 is a possible D gene (6 bases). From germline, CDR1 is SQVTM and CDR2 ANQGSEA. The CDR3 has 14 residues. V lost 7 bases, J lost 2 bases, and 17 bases lay in between. In DNA form, the CDR3 reads TGCAGCGAATCACAGGGCTCCGGGCAAGAGACCCAGTACTTC. This translates into CSESQGSGQETQYF. Together with reference TRBV29-1 and TRBJ2-5, the CDR3 gives the full variable domain: SAVISQKPSRDICQRGTSLTIQCQVDSQVTMMFWYRQQPGQSLTLIATANQGSEATYESGFVIDKFPISRPNLTFSTLTVSNMSPEDSSIYLCSESQGSGQETQYFGPGTRLLVL.

V is TRBV7-9 and J is TRBJ2-3; TRBD2 aligns across 8 bases. This CDR3 spans 13 amino acids. Germline values: CDR1 SEHNR, CDR2 FQNEAQ (reference sequence). With V trimmed by 6 bases and J by 5 bases, 4 bases remained unmatched. This CDR3 is CASSSAGEDTQYF. CDR3 nucleotides: TGTGCCAGCAGTTCAGCGGGGGAAGATACGCAGTATTTT.

This clone was observed a handful of times. V usage is TRBV28 and J usage is TRBJ2-7; D might be TRBD2 (5 bases). V lost 3 bases to trimming and J lost 4 bases, with 10 bases between them. The V gene's germline CDR1 is MDHEN and CDR2 SYDVKM. This CDR3 spans 13 amino acids. The CDR3 region has the DNA TGTGCCAGCAGTTTCCCCGGGGAGTACGAGCAGTACTTC. Encoded protein: CASSFPGEYEQYF.

This clone was seen more than once but under ten times. The rearrangement joins TRBV9 to TRBJ2-3; weak D call: TRBD2 (5 bases). This CDR3 is 15 amino acids long. Germline V lookup: CDR1 SGDLS, CDR2 YYNGEE. Between the trimmed V and J ends, which lost 6 bases and 5 bases, there was a span of 19 bases. The CDR3: CASTVLGSAGDTQYF. The CDR3 coding sequence is TGTGCCAGCACAGTTCTTGGCTCCGCGGGAGATACGCAGTATTTT. Full variable domain (remainder filled in from reference TRBV9 and TRBJ2-3): DSGVTQTPKHLITATGQRVTLRCSPRSGDLSVYWYQQSLDQGLQFLIQYYNGEERAKGNILERFSAQQFPDLHSELNLSSLELGDSALYFCASTVLGSAGDTQYFGPGTRLTVL.

The gene calls are TRBV5-1 and TRBJ2-7, with D unclear. Trimming removed 2 bases from V and 6 bases from J, with 15 bases in between. This CDR3 contains 14 residues. Germline CDR1 SGHRS, CDR2 YFSETQ. The CDR3 DNA follows: TGCGCCAGCAGCTTCGAGGCGATCTTGGGCGAGCAGTACTTC. It is translated as CASSFEAILGEQYF.

This clone was picked up one time. This chain joins TRBV18 and TRBJ1-1; tentative D call: TRBD1 (5 bases). This CDR3 comprises 15 residues. V shed 5 bases and J shed 0 bases, with 13 bases lying between them. The germline CDR1 and CDR2 sequences are KGHSH and LQKENI. CDR3 in amino acids: CASSSLPGVNTEAFF. The CDR3 DNA is TGTGCCAGCTCATCACTACCGGGGGTGAACACTGAAGCTTTCTTT.

The chain carries TRBV5-1 and TRBJ1-2, with 11 positions matching TRBD1. The junction had 7 bases not matched to a gene; V was cut back by 0 bases and J by 6 bases. This CDR3 is 16 amino acids long. Germline CDR1 and CDR2: SGHRS and YFSETQ. CDR3 in amino acids: CASSLGTGGAVDGYTF. The CDR3 region has the DNA TGCGCCAGCAGCTTGGGGACAGGGGGCGCGGTGGATGGCTACACCTTC. The complete variable domain, with remaining parts taken from reference TRBV5-1 and TRBJ1-2, reads KAGVTQTPRYLIKTRGQQVTLSCSPISGHRSVSWYQQTPGQGLQFLFEYFSETQRNKGNFPGRFSGRQFSNSRSEMNVSTLELGDSALYLCASSLGTGGAVDGYTFGSGTRLTVV.

This clone came up a few times. The chain has TRBV7-9 and TRBJ1-5, with TRBD1 matching over 7 bases. The V and J ends lost 3 bases and 3 bases, in that order; junction bases with no gene match: 5. Germline CDR1 and CDR2: SEHNR and FQNEAQ (reference sequence). The CDR3 runs to 15 residues. The CDR3 DNA is TGTGCCAGCAGCTTCGGAGACAGGGACAATCAGCCCCAGCATTTT. Its translation: CASSFGDRDNQPQHF.